These 4 T cell receptor beta chains share one sample of origin, sequenced in a study of T cells in Graves' hyperthyroidism and ophthalmopathy. Regions amplified from RNA transcripts were the TCR beta CDR3 regions. TCR CDR3 underwent first-round RT-PCR with the HTBI primer set. TCRdb redid the calling of the multiplex PCR reads with MiXCR, one entry per CDR3 protein. The sample has 400,000 to 550,000 distinct CDR3 sequences; around 14% are singletons. Sequencing input: blood. These receptors were taken from a woman aged 18 to 35 with Graves' hyperthyroidism.

This clonotype has ten or more counts. J is TRBJ1-2 and V is TRBV5-1; D uncertain. V shed 0 bases and J shed 4 bases, with 13 bases lying between them. The CDR3 length is 15 residues. Germline CDR1 is SGHRS and CDR2 is YFSETQ. CDR3 DNA sequence: TGCGCCAGCAGCTTGGAGGGCCGACCCGTCTATGGCTACACCTTC. This translates into CASSLEGRPVYGYTF.

The chain employs TRBV4-1 and TRBJ2-7; the match to TRBD1 covers 7 bases. V shed 0 bases and J 3 bases; nucleotides not matched to a gene: 5. The CDR3 length is 15 residues. Germline CDR1 MGHRA, CDR2 YSYEKL. The CDR3: CASSQDWDRSYEQYF. The CDR3 DNA follows: TGCGCCAGCAGCCAAGATTGGGACAGAAGCTACGAGCAGTACTTC.

This clonotype came up many times. The chain couples TRBV11-3 to TRBJ2-3; D is perhaps TRBD2 (5 bases). Deletions cut 4 bases from V and 6 bases from J, with 14 bases between. The CDR3 extends over 14 amino acids. The germline V gene encodes CDR1 SGHNT and CDR2 YENEEA. The CDR3 is CASSSERAYDTQYF. CDR3 DNA sequence: TGTGCCAGCAGCTCGGAGAGGGCCTACGATACGCAGTATTTT.

This clonotype was observed many times. The gene calls are TRBV18 and TRBJ1-6; tentative D call: TRBD1 (5 bases). Germline-derived CDR1 and CDR2 are KGHSH and LQKENI. There are 15 residues in the CDR3. V was pared by 3 bases and J by 8 bases, with 14 bases between. The CDR3 region has the DNA TGTGCCAGCTCACCCGCCGGCAGGGCGCATTCACCCCTCCACTTT. It codes for CASSPAGRAHSPLHF.